Listed here are 23 T cell receptor beta chains from one sample, sequenced in a study of blood T cells in healthy people across ages. Alongside a J-beta primer mix, a sample-barcoded 5' primer served in a second PCR lasting 7 to 11 cycles. TCRdb reprocessed the 5' RACE reads with MiXCR, giving one entry per CDR3 protein. The repertoire holds about 2 million distinct CDR3 sequences, with 40% to 55% as singletons. The sample was blood. The receptors were gathered from a woman aged 35 to 49 in good health.

The rearrangement uses TRBV10-2 and TRBJ2-4; TRBD2 might be the D (6 bases). The CDR3 contains 12 residues. Deletions cut 2 bases from V and 7 bases from J, with 6 bases between. Germline V gene data show CDR1 as WSHSY and CDR2 as SAAADI. This CDR3 reads CASSESGNIQYF. The CDR3 bases are TGCGCCAGCAGTGAGAGCGGGAACATTCAGTACTTC.

CDR3 sequence (DNA): TGTGCCAGCAGTTACGGCGGGGGGGATTCTTTAGAGGAGACCCAGTACTTC. Protein sequence: CASSYGGGDSLEETQYF. V usage is TRBV6-2 or TRBV6-3 and J usage is TRBJ2-5; 9 bases are shared with TRBD2. Germline V gene data show CDR1 as MNHEY and CDR2 as SVGEGT. V trimming: 2 bases; J trimming: 5 bases; junction bases outside the gene matches: 12. The CDR3 has 17 amino acids.

CDR3 DNA: TGTGCCAGCAGGGGCGGGGGGGCCCTAATCTACAATGAGCAGTTCTTC. Protein: CASRGGGALIYNEQFF. V usage is TRBV6-6 and J usage is TRBJ2-1; 9 bases line up with TRBD2. The CDR3 is 16 residues long. J lost 3 bases, V lost 6 bases, and 9 bases had no gene match. The germline CDR1 and CDR2 sequences are MNHNY and SVGAGI (reference sequence).

V gene TRBV6-5 combines with J gene TRBJ2-5, with TRBD2 identical over 9 bases. The trim removed 1 base at V and 5 bases at J, leaving 5 bases unmatched. There are 15 residues in the CDR3. CDR1 and CDR2 from the germline V gene are MNHEY and SVGAGI. CDR3: CASSYYGLAMETQYF. For the CDR3, the DNA is TGTGCCAGCAGTTACTACGGACTAGCGATGGAGACCCAGTACTTC.

There are a few counts of this clonotype. This chain connects TRBV5-6 to TRBJ2-5; TRBD1 matches at 9 bases. The CDR3 totals 15 residues. Per germline, CDR1 SGHDT and CDR2 YYEEEE. With V trimmed by 4 bases and J by 2 bases, 6 bases remained unmatched. CDR3 region: CASSGGTGIQETQYF. CDR3 sequence (DNA): TGTGCCAGCAGCGGGGGGACAGGGATTCAAGAGACCCAGTACTTC.

This clonotype was detected ten times or more. The chain links TRBV12-3 or TRBV12-4 to TRBJ2-4; TRBD1 matches at 8 bases. V was clipped by 5 bases and J by 6 bases; unmatched bases: 6. The CDR3 runs 14 residues. DNA of the CDR3: TGTGCCAGCAGTCCCCGGACAGGGCTAAACATTCAGTACTTC. Its translation: CASSPRTGLNIQYF.

Only a few counts were recorded for this clonotype. The chain links TRBV24-1 to TRBJ2-7; no clear D. Germline loops: CDR1 KGHDR, CDR2 SFDVKD. This CDR3 comprises 15 residues. The V end lost 4 bases, the J end lost 0 bases, and 12 bases lay between the germline ends. The CDR3 coding sequence is TGTGCCACCAGTGACCCAGGCGAGAGCTCCTACGAGCAGTACTTC. It translates to CATSDPGESSYEQYF.

The J gene is TRBJ2-6, the V gene TRBV5-1; D remains ambiguous. Trimming pared 4 bases from V and 0 bases from J, leaving 8 bases between. The germline V gene encodes CDR1 SGHRS and CDR2 YFSETQ. The CDR3 runs to 15 residues. CDR3 nucleotide sequence: TGCGCCAGCAGCCCCCCTATCTCTGGGGCCAACGTCCTGACTTTC. Translation gives CASSPPISGANVLTF.

J is TRBJ2-5 and V is TRBV5-1, with D uncertain. The CDR3 has 17 residues. The germline CDR1 and CDR2 sequences are SGHRS and YFSETQ. With 6 bases removed from V and 3 bases from J, the gap between germline ends came to 24 bases. CDR3: CASMLGSVIAPEETQYF. For the CDR3, the DNA is TGCGCCAGCATGCTTGGTAGTGTTATTGCTCCCGAAGAGACCCAGTACTTC.

In its sample, this clonotype was seen a few times. This chain joins TRBV4-1 and TRBJ2-4; perhaps D is TRBD1 or TRBD2 (6 bases each). CDR3 length: 15 residues. Looked up from germline, CDR1 is MGHRA and CDR2 is YSYEKL. Trimming stripped 3 bases from V and 7 bases from J, with 16 bases between. The CDR3 nucleotides are TGCGCCAGCAGCCAGGAAGGGGGGATCTTGAACATTCAGTACTTC. Its translation: CASSQEGGILNIQYF.

The gene calls are TRBV6-5 and TRBJ1-2; D is uncertain. V shed 2 bases and J shed 8 bases, with 15 bases lying between them. This CDR3 has 14 amino acids. CDR1 is MNHEY, CDR2 SVGAGI, per germline. The CDR3 protein is CASSYPSLPSGYTF. The CDR3 DNA sequence: TGTGCCAGCAGTTACCCTTCCCTGCCATCCGGCTACACCTTC.

The chain is built from TRBV29-1 and TRBJ1-2; no reliable D call. V was clipped by 2 bases and J by 0 bases, with 13 bases between them. This CDR3 contains 15 residues. Germline-derived CDR1 and CDR2 are SQVTM and ANQGSEA. The CDR3 spells CSVENLRLANYGYTF. In DNA form, the CDR3 reads TGCAGCGTTGAAAATTTGCGTCTAGCTAACTATGGCTACACCTTC.

The gene calls are TRBV4-2 and TRBJ2-7; D might be TRBD2 (5 bases). The DNA end is a closer match to TRBJ2-4, so the J assignment may be wrong. The CDR3 extends over 16 amino acids. Germline CDR1 LGHNA, CDR2 YNFKEQ. The CDR3 DNA reads TGTGCCAGCAGCCAAACCCAAAACGCGGCGGGAAACATTCAGTACTTC. It codes for CASSQTQNAAGNIQYF.

This chain links TRBV29-1 with TRBJ2-1; 8 positions match TRBD2. This CDR3 has 14 amino acids. The J segment lost 9 bases and the V segment lost 4 bases, leaving 11 bases of the junction unmatched. In germline, CDR1 is SQVTM, CDR2 ANQGSEA. The CDR3 DNA is TGCAGCGTTGGAGGGACTAGGGGTGGTGGTGAGCAGTTCTTC. Protein product: CSVGGTRGGGEQFF.

The gene calls are TRBV27 and TRBJ2-3; D is unresolved. The V gene lost 3 bases and the J gene lost 2 bases, with 21 bases spanning the gap. The CDR3 spans 18 residues. Germline loops: CDR1 MNHEY, CDR2 SMNVEV (reference sequence). This CDR3 is CASSFISQRLGITDTQYF. DNA of the CDR3: TGTGCCAGCAGTTTCATTTCCCAACGCCTGGGGATCACAGATACGCAGTATTTT.

The chain links TRBV15 to TRBJ2-1; D gene ambiguous. The CDR3 spans 15 residues. V lost 1 base to trimming and J lost 13 bases, with 20 bases between them. The germline V gene has CDR1 LNHNV and CDR2 YYDKDF (reference sequence). The CDR3 is CATSRVGTAEETQFF. CDR3 bases: TGTGCCACCAGCAGAGTAGGAACAGCTGAAGAGACCCAGTTCTTC.

The V and J genes are TRBV29-1 and TRBJ2-5, with D tentatively TRBD1 (5 bases). The CDR3 is 13 amino acids. CDR1 is SQVTM, CDR2 ANQGSEA, per germline. Deletions cut 5 bases from V and 1 base from J, with 11 bases between. In DNA, the CDR3 is TGCAGCGTTACAGGCCTCCCCCAAGAGACCCAGTACTTC. This sequence encodes CSVTGLPQETQYF.

The table lists this clonotype with a few counts. The chain is built from TRBV28 and TRBJ2-5; unclear D gene. The assigned J gene may be wrong: the sequence end matches TRBJ2-7 better. From germline, CDR1 is MDHEN and CDR2 SYDVKM. This CDR3 is built from 14 residues. The CDR3 loop is CASSLTGPPYEQYF. Here the CDR3 DNA reads TGTGCCAGCAGTCTCACCGGGCCCCCCTACGAGCAGTACTTC.

This clonotype was counted a few times. The rearrangement joins TRBV12-3 or TRBV12-4 to TRBJ2-3; D unresolved. The CDR3 has 15 amino acids. The ends were cut back, 3 bases at V and 4 bases at J, with 14 bases in the middle. The CDR3 DNA reads TGTGCCAGCAGTTTCTATGGAAGGGTAGCAGATACGCAGTATTTT. Protein product: CASSFYGRVADTQYF.

This chain uses TRBV28 with TRBJ1-5; D unresolved. Germline loops: CDR1 MDHEN, CDR2 SYDVKM. The CDR3 runs 11 residues. Trimming stripped 6 bases from V and 8 bases from J, with 8 bases between. CDR3 amino acids: CASRKREPQHF. The CDR3, as DNA: TGTGCCAGCAGGAAACGGGAGCCCCAGCATTTT.

V usage is TRBV5-8 and J usage is TRBJ2-7; D possibly corresponds to TRBD1 (6 bases). The assigned J gene may be wrong: the sequence end matches TRBJ2-5 better. This CDR3 contains 15 residues. From germline, CDR1 is SGHTS and CDR2 YDEGEE. This CDR3 is CASSLDRAGSETQYF. The DNA of the CDR3 is TGTGCCAGCAGCTTGGACAGGGCTGGTTCGGAGACCCAGTACTTC.

V usage is TRBV10-2 and J usage is TRBJ2-5, with 7 bases aligning to TRBD2. The CDR3 consists of 15 residues. CDR1 is WSHSY and CDR2 is SAAADI in the germline V gene. With V trimmed by 6 bases and J by 4 bases, 11 bases remained unmatched. CDR3 DNA sequence: TGCGCCAGCAGACCCGGGACTATCGGCCCAGAGACCCAGTACTTC. Protein sequence: CASRPGTIGPETQYF.

This clonotype was seen a few times. The J gene is TRBJ2-5, the V gene TRBV5-1; perhaps D is TRBD1 or TRBD2 (5 bases each). The CDR3 consists of 16 residues. The V gene's germline CDR1 is SGHRS and CDR2 YFSETQ. V was shortened by 0 bases and J by 3 bases, with 15 bases between the two germline ends. CDR3: CASSLGLRGREETQYF. For the CDR3, the DNA is TGCGCCAGCAGCTTGGGCCTCCGGGGACGGGAAGAGACCCAGTACTTC.